Listed here is a single TCR beta chain. What it recognizes is unknown. This entry is derived from a study of shared clonotypes between healthy human individuals. Sorted-subset replicate PCR reactions were performed with 200 ng DNA, corresponding to about 30,000 T cell genomes. Authors' processing steps: Because ImmunoSEQ provided only junction sequences with no quality scores, the filtering differed. Profiled with immunoSEQ multiplex PCR; TCRdb holds only in-frame clones, not every one. V, J and clone size reflect that table, while D and trimming were determined from the DNA. The sample records 2 million or so clones, 95% being singletons. Notes on the study in general: An anticipated effect of sequencing depth on clonotype sharing among donors was recognized. Although depth was large, rarefaction showed that sequencing of the sorted subsets was incomplete.

Germline V gene lookup returns CDR1 MDHEN and CDR2 SYDVKM. The CDR3 contains 16 residues. The ends lost 4 bases at V and 2 bases at J; junction bases unmatched: 8. The genes are TRBV28 and TRBJ2-1; 7 positions agree with TRBD2. The sample comprised naive CD4+ T cells sorted from blood. Noted subset: CD45RA+ positively selected. This receptor was identified in a man aged 18-30 years in good health. The DNA of the CDR3 is TGTGCCAGCAGTTCGTATCAAGCGGGGACCTACAATGAGCAGTTCTTC. As protein: CASSSYQAGTYNEQFF.